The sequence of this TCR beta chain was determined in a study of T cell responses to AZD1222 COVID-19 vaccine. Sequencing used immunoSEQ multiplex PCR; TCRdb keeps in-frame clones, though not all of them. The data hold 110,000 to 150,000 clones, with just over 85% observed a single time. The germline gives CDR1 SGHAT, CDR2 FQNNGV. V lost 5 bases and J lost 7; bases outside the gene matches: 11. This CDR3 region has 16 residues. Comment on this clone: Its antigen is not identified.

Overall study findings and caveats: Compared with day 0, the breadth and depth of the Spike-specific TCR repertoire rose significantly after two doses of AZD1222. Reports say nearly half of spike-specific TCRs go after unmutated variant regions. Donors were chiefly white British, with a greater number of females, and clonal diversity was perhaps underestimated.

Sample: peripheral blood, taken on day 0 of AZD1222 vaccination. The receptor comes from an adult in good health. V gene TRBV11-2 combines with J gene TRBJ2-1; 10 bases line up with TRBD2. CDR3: CASSTFPSGRKNEQFF. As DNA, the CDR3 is TGTGCCAGCAGCACCTTTCCTAGCGGGAGAAAGAATGAGCAGTTCTTC.